Listed below are T cell receptor beta chains from one sample, sequenced in a study of blood T cells in healthy people across ages. One entry per CDR3 protein, called by TCRdb with MiXCR from the 5' RACE reads. The profile covers about 730,000 distinct CDR3 sequences, with roughly 43% appearing a single time and roughly 20% taken by the ten largest. Input material: blood. Receptors originate from a woman aged 60 to 75 in good health. The CDR3 runs from the conserved cysteine through the conserved F or W. A D gene is named only where the DNA matches it firmly. Some rows mark clone size as missing; the rest say once, few, many or name a class of expanded clone.

D	V	J	size	CDR3	DNA
TRBD2	TRBV2	TRBJ2-7	NA	CASTSGTYAYEQYF	TGTGCCAGCACTAGCGGGACGTATGCCTACGAGCAGTACTTC
NA	TRBV6-6	TRBJ1-5	NA	CASSQSSDGQDNQPQHF	TGTGCCAGCAGCCAATCTTCGGATGGGCAGGACAATCAGCCCCAGCATTTT
TRBD1	TRBV6-2/TRBV6-3	TRBJ2-5	NA	CASTLGTGSQETQYF	TGTGCCAGCACCCTCGGGACAGGGAGCCAAGAGACCCAGTACTTC
NA	TRBV20-1	TRBJ1-6	NA	CSAQTVLSSYNSPLHF	TGCAGTGCTCAGACAGTGCTTAGCTCCTATAATTCACCCCTCCACTTT
NA	TRBV29-1	TRBJ2-7	NA	CSVEGWASGAGMDNEQYF	TGCAGCGTTGAAGGTTGGGCTTCTGGTGCGGGGATGGACAATGAGCAGTACTTC
NA	TRBV6-5	TRBJ2-7	few	CASSQNRAGAYEQYF	TGTGCCAGCAGTCAAAACAGGGCCGGGGCCTACGAGCAGTACTTC
NA	TRBV14	TRBJ2-7	few	CASSHDRMGSYEQYF	TGTGCCAGCAGCCACGACCGAATGGGGTCCTACGAGCAGTACTTC
NA	TRBV9	TRBJ1-3	NA	CASSVQSSGNTIYF	TGTGCCAGCAGCGTACAGAGCTCTGGAAACACCATATATTTT
TRBD1	TRBV12-3/TRBV12-4	TRBJ1-3	NA	CASRPGQGSGNTIYF	TGTGCCAGCAGGCCGGGACAGGGCTCTGGAAACACCATATATTTT
NA	TRBV29-1	TRBJ2-3	once	CSVAPNGDTQYF	TGCAGCGTTGCGCCGAACGGGGATACGCAGTATTTT
NA	TRBV6-6	TRBJ1-5	NA	CASSDGQSNQPQHF	TGTGCCAGCAGTGATGGACAGTCCAATCAGCCCCAGCATTTT
TRBD2	TRBV4-1	TRBJ2-1	NA	CASSQGEGRGNEQFF	TGCGCCAGCAGCCAGGGGGAAGGGAGGGGCAATGAGCAGTTCTTC
NA	TRBV29-1	TRBJ1-1	NA	CSVATGSTEAFF	TGCAGCGTAGCTACAGGGTCCACTGAAGCTTTCTTT
TRBD1	TRBV11-2	TRBJ2-7	NA	CASSVGTGVSYEQYF	TGTGCCAGCAGCGTCGGGACAGGGGTCTCCTACGAGCAGTACTTC
NA	TRBV4-3	TRBJ1-2	few	CASSQDMVAAYGYTF	TGCGCCAGCAGCCAAGACATGGTAGCAGCATATGGCTACACCTTC
NA	TRBV20-1	TRBJ1-1	NA	CSARVSLNTEAFF	TGCAGTGCTAGAGTATCCTTGAACACTGAAGCTTTCTTT
TRBD1	TRBV20-1	TRBJ2-5	NA	CSAPDRGISNQETQYF	TGCAGTGCGCCCGACAGGGGGATCTCAAACCAAGAGACCCAGTACTTC
TRBD2	TRBV20-1	TRBJ2-5	few	CSAPGTILQETQYF	TGCAGTGCGCCCGGGACTATACTGCAAGAGACCCAGTACTTC
TRBD1	TRBV5-1	TRBJ1-1	few	CASQGQGASEAFF	TGCGCCAGCCAAGGACAGGGGGCCTCTGAAGCTTTCTTT
NA	TRBV27	TRBJ2-6	NA	CASSFEGQNGANVLTF	TGTGCCAGCAGTTTCGAGGGGCAGAATGGGGCCAACGTCCTGACTTTC
NA	TRBV20-1	TRBJ2-5	NA	CSAKAQETQYF	TGCAGTGCTAAAGCGCAAGAGACCCAGTACTTC
TRBD1	TRBV18	TRBJ1-5	few	CASSPGTGLNQPQHF	TGTGCCAGCTCACCTGGGACAGGGCTCAATCAGCCCCAGCATTTT
NA	TRBV9	TRBJ2-2	NA	CASSVGRGPLGEELFF	TGTGCCAGCAGCGTAGGGCGGGGCCCTTTGGGGGAAGAGCTGTTTTTT
TRBD1	TRBV28	TRBJ2-3	few	CASPMFGQGNTDTQYF	TGTGCCAGCCCAATGTTCGGACAGGGAAACACAGATACGCAGTATTTT